This T cell receptor (beta chain) comes out of a study of vaccination and CD4 T cells after COVID-19. Cultured CD4+ T cell DNA underwent sequencing with the Oncomine TCR Beta short-read assay. From the PCR reads, TCRdb called clonotypes with MiXCR, one entry per CDR3 protein. The table includes 13,000 to 15,000 distinct CDR3 sequences, 27% detected once. Concerning this clonotype: The antigen remains unidentified.

The treatment is: roughly nine-day PBMC culture with coronavirus spike peptide pools or control peptides (ViraFEST assay). Per germline, CDR1 SGHVS and CDR2 FNYEAQ. The CDR3 contains 12 residues. Trimming left V 3 bases short and J 6 bases short, with 9 bases between. Study-wide findings and caveats: Spike mono-reactive status applied to 304 of 307 vaccine-specific clones in convalescent patients.

The specimen sequenced was CD4+ T cells from blood, cultured in vitro. The origin of this receptor is a human donor who had recovered from COVID-19. The chain carries TRBV7-6 and TRBJ2-7, with TRBD1 as a possible D gene (6 bases). The CDR3 reads CASSFGQTEQYF. The CDR3 bases are TGTGCCAGCAGCTTTGGACAGACCGAGCAGTACTTC.